Detailed here is one T cell receptor beta chain. This record comes from a study of blood T cell repertoires in COVID-19. Germline CDR1 reads MDHEN; CDR2 reads SYDVKM. Unmatched junction bases numbered 4, after V lost 6 bases and J lost 6 bases. The CDR3 totals 14 residues. Donors were grouped by their self-reported clinical history. Cohort 3 recovered donors had two negative PCRs, clearance, or symptom resolution. Per the original methods: Estimation of nucleated cell counts was performed using reference gene primer amplification. Clones were read by immunoSEQ multiplex PCR, and TCRdb kept only the in-frame ones, dropping some. V, J and clone size reflect that table, while D and trimming were determined from the DNA. The sample shows about 380,000 clones, 70% to 90% of them seen only once.

The sample taken for sequencing was PBMCs or T cells enriched from blood (not recorded which). The receptor was isolated from a woman between 18 and 30 years old who had recovered from COVID-19. The chain couples TRBV28 to TRBJ2-2; 10 bases are a match to TRBD1. The CDR3 region is CASRTTGGPGELFF. For the CDR3, the DNA is TGTGCCAGCAGAACGACAGGGGGCCCCGGGGAGCTGTTTTTT.